This T cell receptor (beta chain) was identified in a study of CD8 T cells in ankylosing spondylitis. Study-wide results and caveats: Blood of patients with ankylosing spondylitis appeared to be characterized by a TCR beta motif of eight highly homologous variants.

TCRdb itself ran the 5' RACE reads through MiXCR, one entry per CDR3 protein. The table has some 840,000 distinct CDR3 sequences, 12% seen once. Note on this clonotype: Its antigen is still unknown.

The ends were cut back, 1 base at V and 6 bases at J, with 10 bases in the middle. The CDR3 length is 13 residues. The clonotype originates from a male donor with ankylosing spondylitis. The sequenced sample consisted of blood, either unsorted or a sorted T cell fraction (not recorded which). V is TRBV12-3 or TRBV12-4 and J is TRBJ2-7; a weak D match, TRBD1 (5 bases). The CDR3 sequence is CASSLGREAEQYF. The CDR3 DNA reads as TGTGCCAGCAGTTTAGGCAGGGAAGCCGAGCAGTACTTC.